These T cell receptor beta chains were read from a single sample in a study of blood T cell repertoires in COVID-19. TCRdb keeps only in-frame clones here, not all; method: immunoSEQ multiplex PCR. Here the sample spans 150,000 to 200,000 clones, around 89% being singletons. The material sequenced was peripheral blood. The receptors stem from a man between 60 and 75 years old with acute or convalescent COVID-19. CDR3s include the opening cysteine and the closing phenylalanine or tryptophan. A D gene is named only where the DNA matches it firmly. Clone size is not always given. Where it is, it says once, few, many or a class for expanded clones.

CDR3 length | J gene | D gene | V gene | clone size | CDR3 DNA | CDR3 protein
14 | TRBJ2-7 | TRBD2 | TRBV4-1 | . | TGCGCCAGCAGAGTGACTAGCGGGGGCTACGAGCAGTACTTC | CASRVTSGGYEQYF
14 | TRBJ1-5 | TRBD1 | TRBV7-3 | . | TGTGCCAGCAGCCAAACAGGGGTGAATCAGCCCCAGCATTTT | CASSQTGVNQPQHF
15 | TRBJ1-1 | . | TRBV6-5 | once | TGTGCCAGCAGCCGCTACGAACAGGGAGCCACTGAAGCTTTCTTT | CASSRYEQGATEAFF
11 | TRBJ1-2 | . | TRBV24-1 | . | TGTGCCACCAGTGACAGTTATGGCTACACCTTC | CATSDSYGYTF
14 | TRBJ1-4 | . | TRBV19 | . | TGTGCCAGTAGTCTAGTCCCGGGAGCGGAAAAACTGTTTTTT | CASSLVPGAEKLFF
16 | TRBJ1-6 | TRBD1 | TRBV6-1 | few | TGTGCCAGCAGTGCTATGGGACAGGGGGGGAAATCACCCCTCCACTTT | CASSAMGQGGKSPLHF
15 | TRBJ2-7 | TRBD2 | TRBV6-5 | . | TGTGCCAGCAGGACACCTAGCGGGGGAACCTACGAGCAGTACTTC | CASRTPSGGTYEQYF
14 | TRBJ1-4 | . | TRBV7-8 | . | TGTGCCAGCAGGCTCGGGACAACTAATGAAAAACTGTTTTTT | CASRLGTTNEKLFF
15 | TRBJ2-3 | TRBD2 | TRBV5-1 | . | TGCGCCAGCAGCACAGGATGGACTAGCTCAGATACGCAGTATTTT | CASSTGWTSSDTQYF
16 | TRBJ1-4 | TRBD1 | TRBV7-9 | few | TGTGCCAGCAGCTTACTAGCCGGGTCGAGGGGACAGAGACTGTTTTTT | CASSLLAGSRGQRLFF
13 | TRBJ1-5 | . | TRBV18 | . | TGTGCCAGCTCACTCTGGACAAATCAGCCCCAGCATTTT | CASSLWTNQPQHF
16 | TRBJ1-2 | TRBD1 | TRBV19 | . | TGTGCCAGTAGTGGACAGGGGAATATAGGGAACTATGGCTACACCTTC | CASSGQGNIGNYGYTF
17 | TRBJ1-1 | . | TRBV29-1 | . | TGCAGCGTCGGGATGGCCCCCACAGGGCGTGAAGGGGCAAAGAGGATCTTT | CSVGMAPTGREGAKRIF